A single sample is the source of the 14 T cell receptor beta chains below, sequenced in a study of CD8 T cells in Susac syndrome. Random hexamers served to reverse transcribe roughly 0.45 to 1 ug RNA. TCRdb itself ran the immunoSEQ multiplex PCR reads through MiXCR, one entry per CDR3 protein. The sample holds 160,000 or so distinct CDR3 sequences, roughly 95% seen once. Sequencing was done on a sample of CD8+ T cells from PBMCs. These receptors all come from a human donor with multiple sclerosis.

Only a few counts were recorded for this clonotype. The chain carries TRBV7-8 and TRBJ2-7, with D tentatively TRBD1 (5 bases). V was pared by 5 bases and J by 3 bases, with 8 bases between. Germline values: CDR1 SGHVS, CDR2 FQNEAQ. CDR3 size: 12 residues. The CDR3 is CASSPTDYEQYF. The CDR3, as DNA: TGTGCCAGCAGCCCGACAGACTACGAGCAGTACTTC.

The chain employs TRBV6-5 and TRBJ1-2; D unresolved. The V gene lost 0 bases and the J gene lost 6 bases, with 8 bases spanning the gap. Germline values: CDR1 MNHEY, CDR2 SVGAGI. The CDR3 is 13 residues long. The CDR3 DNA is TGTGCCAGCAGTTACTCGAATGGGGATGGCTACACCTTC. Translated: CASSYSNGDGYTF.

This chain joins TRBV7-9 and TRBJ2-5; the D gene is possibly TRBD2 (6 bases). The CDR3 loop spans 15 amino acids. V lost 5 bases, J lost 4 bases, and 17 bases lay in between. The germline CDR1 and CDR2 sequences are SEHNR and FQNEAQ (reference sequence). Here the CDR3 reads CASSKKGGAAETQYF. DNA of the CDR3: TGTGCCAGCAGCAAAAAAGGAGGGGCAGCAGAGACCCAGTACTTC.

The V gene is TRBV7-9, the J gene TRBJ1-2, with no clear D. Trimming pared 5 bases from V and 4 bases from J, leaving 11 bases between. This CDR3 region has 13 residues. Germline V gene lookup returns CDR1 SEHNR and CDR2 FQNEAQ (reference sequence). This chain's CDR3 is CASSAGQAYGYTF. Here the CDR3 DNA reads TGTGCCAGCAGCGCCGGGCAGGCCTATGGCTACACCTTC.

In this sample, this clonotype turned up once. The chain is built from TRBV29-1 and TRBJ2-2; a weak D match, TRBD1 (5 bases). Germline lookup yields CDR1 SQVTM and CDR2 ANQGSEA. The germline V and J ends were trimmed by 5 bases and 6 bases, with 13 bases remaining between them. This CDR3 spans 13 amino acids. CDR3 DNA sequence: TGCAGCGTTCACCAGGGCATGGCCGGGGAGCTGTTTTTT. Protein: CSVHQGMAGELFF.

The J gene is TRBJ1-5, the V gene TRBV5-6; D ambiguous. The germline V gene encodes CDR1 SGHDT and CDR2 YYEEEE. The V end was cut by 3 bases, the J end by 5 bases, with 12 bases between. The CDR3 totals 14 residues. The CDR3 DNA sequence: TGTGCCAGCAGCTCCGGAGGAGAACATCAGCCCCAGCATTTT. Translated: CASSSGGEHQPQHF.

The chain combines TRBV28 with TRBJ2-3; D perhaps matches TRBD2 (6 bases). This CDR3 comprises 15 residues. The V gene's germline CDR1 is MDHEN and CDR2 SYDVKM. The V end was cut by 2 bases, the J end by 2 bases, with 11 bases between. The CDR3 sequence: CASSLRGSYTDTQYF. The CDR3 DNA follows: TGTGCCAGCAGTTTACGGGGGAGTTACACAGATACGCAGTATTTT. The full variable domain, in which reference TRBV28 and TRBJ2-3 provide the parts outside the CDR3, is DVKVTQSSRYLVKRTGEKVFLECVQDMDHENMFWYRQDPGLGLRLIYFSYDVKMKEKGDIPEGYSVSREKKERFSLILESASTNQTSMYLCASSLRGSYTDTQYFGPGTRLTVL.

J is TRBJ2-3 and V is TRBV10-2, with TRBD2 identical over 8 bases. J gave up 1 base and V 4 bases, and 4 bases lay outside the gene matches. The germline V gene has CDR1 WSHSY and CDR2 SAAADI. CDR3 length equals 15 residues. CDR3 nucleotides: TGCGCCAGCAGTGCAAGTAGCGGGGGCACAGATACGCAGTATTTT. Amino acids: CASSASSGGTDTQYF.

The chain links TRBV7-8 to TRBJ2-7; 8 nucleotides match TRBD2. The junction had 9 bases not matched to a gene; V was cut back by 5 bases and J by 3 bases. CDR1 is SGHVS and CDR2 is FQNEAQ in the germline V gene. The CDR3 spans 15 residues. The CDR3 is CASSPGTSPYYEQYF. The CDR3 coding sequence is TGTGCCAGCAGCCCCGGGACTAGTCCTTACTACGAGCAGTACTTC.

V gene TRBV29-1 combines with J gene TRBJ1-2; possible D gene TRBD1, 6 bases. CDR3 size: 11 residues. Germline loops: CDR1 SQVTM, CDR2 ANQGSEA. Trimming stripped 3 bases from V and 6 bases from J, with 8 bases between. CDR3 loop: CSVDEGDGYTF. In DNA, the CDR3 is TGCAGCGTTGATGAGGGGGATGGCTACACCTTC.

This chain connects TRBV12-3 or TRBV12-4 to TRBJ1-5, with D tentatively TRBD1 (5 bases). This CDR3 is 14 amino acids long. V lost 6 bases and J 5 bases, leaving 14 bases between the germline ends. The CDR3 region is CASSLGRGDQPQHF. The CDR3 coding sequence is TGTGCCAGCAGCCTAGGCAGAGGGGATCAGCCCCAGCATTTT.

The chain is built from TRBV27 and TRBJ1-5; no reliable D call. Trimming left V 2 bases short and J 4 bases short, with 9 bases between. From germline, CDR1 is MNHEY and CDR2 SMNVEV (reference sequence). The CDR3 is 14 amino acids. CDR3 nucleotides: TGTGCCAGCAGTTTAATGGCGGGGAATCAGCCCCAGCATTTT. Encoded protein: CASSLMAGNQPQHF.

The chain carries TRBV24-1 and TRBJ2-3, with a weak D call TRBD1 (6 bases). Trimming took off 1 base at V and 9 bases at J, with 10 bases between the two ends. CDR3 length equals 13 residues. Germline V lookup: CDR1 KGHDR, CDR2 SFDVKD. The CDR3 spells CATSDFSQGTQYF. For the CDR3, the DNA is TGTGCCACCAGTGATTTCTCACAGGGAACGCAGTATTTT.

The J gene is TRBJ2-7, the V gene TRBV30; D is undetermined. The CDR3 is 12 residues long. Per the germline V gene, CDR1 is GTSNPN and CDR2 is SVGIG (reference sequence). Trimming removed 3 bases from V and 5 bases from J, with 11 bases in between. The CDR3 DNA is TGTGCCTGGAGCGGATCCGGCGACGAGCAGTACTTC. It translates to CAWSGSGDEQYF.